This T cell receptor beta chain was identified during a study of cytotoxic CD8 clonotypes in ibrutinib-treated CLL. This CDR3 contains 15 residues. V dropped 5 bases and J dropped 3 bases, with 11 bases sitting between them. The germline CDR1 and CDR2 sequences are SEHNR and FQNEAQ (reference sequence). This clone was detected only once. Sequencing used immunoSEQ multiplex PCR; TCRdb keeps in-frame clones, though not all of them. The data show roughly 300,000 clones, roughly 76% seen once. Sequencing was performed on PBMCs, taken at disease progression, from a patient treated with ibrutinib. V and J are TRBV7-9 and TRBJ2-6, with no clear D. The source is a human donor with chronic lymphocytic leukemia. CDR3 sequence: CASSAANGGANVLTF. For the CDR3, the DNA is TGTGCCAGCAGCGCCGCGAATGGTGGGGCCAACGTCCTGACTTTC.